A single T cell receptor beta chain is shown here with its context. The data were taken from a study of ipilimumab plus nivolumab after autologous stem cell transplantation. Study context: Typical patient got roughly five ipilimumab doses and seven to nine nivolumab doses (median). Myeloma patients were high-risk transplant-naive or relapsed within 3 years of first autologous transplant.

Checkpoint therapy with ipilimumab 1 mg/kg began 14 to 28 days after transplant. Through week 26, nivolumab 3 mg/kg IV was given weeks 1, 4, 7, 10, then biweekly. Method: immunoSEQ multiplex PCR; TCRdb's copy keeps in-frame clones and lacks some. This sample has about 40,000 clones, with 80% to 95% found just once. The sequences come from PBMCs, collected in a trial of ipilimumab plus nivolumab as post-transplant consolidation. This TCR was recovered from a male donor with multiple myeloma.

The CDR3 spells CASSEWGQGDQPQHF. As DNA, the CDR3 is TGTGCCAGCAGTGAATGGGGACAGGGGGATCAGCCCCAGCATTTT. The V call is TRBV2, the J call TRBJ1-5; TRBD1 matches at 11 bases. CDR1 SNHLY and CDR2 FYNNEI come from the germline V gene. The CDR3 totals 15 residues. V lost 2 bases, J lost 5 bases, and 2 bases stayed unmatched.